The 23 T cell receptor beta chains presented below share a single source sample, sequenced in a study of STAT5B mutations in CD4+ large granular lymphocyte leukemia. The table came from immunoSEQ multiplex PCR; TCRdb's copy has only in-frame clones and leaves some out. The sample includes 30,000 or so clones, over 70% of them seen just once. The material sequenced was CD4+ T cells from blood buffy coats. The receptors come from a human donor in good health.

This clone came up once. The J gene is TRBJ2-1, the V gene TRBV11-2; D possibly matches TRBD1 or TRBD2 (5 bases each). The ends were cut back, 5 bases at V and 6 bases at J, with 14 bases in the middle. Germline lookup yields CDR1 SGHAT and CDR2 FQNNGV. The CDR3 is 14 residues long. The chain's CDR3 is CASSPPGSRNEQFF. DNA of the CDR3: TGTGCCAGCAGCCCCCCAGGGAGTCGCAATGAGCAGTTCTTC.

This clone is deemed medium-sized (0.01 to 0.1%). The chain has TRBV2 and TRBJ1-1, with unresolved D. Germline values: CDR1 SNHLY, CDR2 FYNNEI. This CDR3 is built from 10 residues. Trimming cost V 8 bases and J 2 bases, with 3 bases left between them. The CDR3, as DNA: TGTGCCAGCGCTAACACTGAAGCTTTCTTT. Protein product: CASANTEAFF.

The chain uses TRBV6-5 and TRBJ1-2; 7 bases are a match to TRBD1. Germline-derived CDR1 and CDR2 are MNHEY and SVGAGI. This CDR3 spans 14 amino acids. Unmatched junction bases numbered 3, after V lost 1 base and J lost 4 bases. The CDR3 DNA reads as TGTGCCAGCAGTTACTTGGGACAGTCCTATGGCTACACCTTC. Residues: CASSYLGQSYGYTF.

The genes are TRBV28 and TRBJ1-2; D might be TRBD1 (5 bases). Trimming took off 6 bases at V and 2 bases at J, with 13 bases between the two ends. The CDR3 is 14 amino acids. In germline, CDR1 is MDHEN, CDR2 SYDVKM. CDR3 nucleotides: TGTGCCAGCAGCCGGGGGACGGCGAACTATGGCTACACCTTC. The encoded protein is CASSRGTANYGYTF.

The rearrangement links TRBV21-1 to TRBJ1-1. TRBV21-1 constitutes a pseudogene. CDR3 length: 15 amino acids. CDR3 region: CASSSGVAGNTEAFF. In DNA, the CDR3 is TGTGCCAGCAGCAGTGGAGTAGCAGGGAACACTGAAGCTTTCTTT.

This clone occurred once. The V call is TRBV6-1, the J call TRBJ2-1, with D perhaps TRBD1 or TRBD2 (5 bases each). Germline-derived CDR1 and CDR2 are MNHNS and SASEGT. This CDR3 has 15 amino acids. V shed 7 bases and J shed 6 bases, with 19 bases lying between them. CDR3: CASIDYHGTGNEQFF. As DNA, the CDR3 is TGTGCCAGCATTGACTATCACGGGACGGGCAATGAGCAGTTCTTC.

This chain uses TRBV6-4 with TRBJ1-2, with D possibly being TRBD1 (6 bases). The CDR3 is 14 amino acids. Germline V gene data show CDR1 as MRHNA and CDR2 as SNTAGT. Trimming pared 5 bases from V and 2 bases from J, leaving 12 bases between. The CDR3 DNA reads TGTGCCAGCAGTAGGGGGGCGCGAAACTATGGCTACACCTTC. Translated: CASSRGARNYGYTF.

The genes are TRBV6-5 and TRBJ1-5, with D possibly matching TRBD1 (5 bases). V dropped 10 bases and J dropped 2 bases, with 15 bases sitting between them. The CDR3 has 14 amino acids. Germline V lookup: CDR1 MNHEY, CDR2 SVGAGI. The CDR3 nucleotides are TGTGCCACAAGAAGGGCGGGGGGCAATCAGCCCCAGCATTTT. Translated, it gives CATRRAGGNQPQHF.

This chain connects TRBV18 to TRBJ2-3, with D uncertain. Germline CDR1 KGHSH, CDR2 LQKENI. This CDR3 contains 13 residues. V lost 0 bases and J 0 bases, leaving 1 base between the germline ends. The CDR3 nucleotides read TGTGCCAGCTCACCACCTAGCACAGATACGCAGTATTTT. Translated: CASSPPSTDTQYF.

V usage is TRBV5-1 and J usage is TRBJ1-2, with 8 bases aligning to TRBD1. V trimming: 4 bases; J trimming: 8 bases; junction bases outside the gene matches: 10. Germline values: CDR1 SGHRS, CDR2 YFSETQ. The CDR3 spans 14 residues. This CDR3 is CASSPGTGGLGYTF. CDR3 DNA: TGCGCCAGCAGCCCGGGGACAGGCGGTCTCGGCTACACCTTC.

This clone has more than one count but fewer than ten. The chain joins TRBV28 to TRBJ2-2; D ambiguous. V dropped 6 bases and J dropped 8 bases, with 10 bases sitting between them. This CDR3 has 12 amino acids. Germline V CDR1 and CDR2: MDHEN, SYDVKM. The CDR3 is CASRTPAGELFF. The CDR3 DNA sequence: TGTGCCAGCAGAACCCCTGCGGGGGAGCTGTTTTTT.

This chain links TRBV5-4 with TRBJ2-2; 9 bases match TRBD2. The CDR3 spans 15 residues. Germline CDR1 reads SGHNT; CDR2 reads YYREEE (reference sequence). The J segment lost 9 bases and the V segment lost 3 bases, leaving 9 bases of the junction unmatched. DNA for the CDR3: TGTGCCAGCAGCTCCCCCGGGACTAGCCCTAGGGAGCTGTTTTTT. Its translation is CASSSPGTSPRELFF. Using reference TRBV5-4 and TRBJ2-2 for the parts outside the CDR3, the full variable domain is ETGVTQSPTHLIKTRGQQVTLRCSSQSGHNTVSWYQQALGQGPQFIFQYYREEENGRGNFPPRFSGLQFPNYSSELNVNALELDDSALYLCASSSPGTSPRELFFGEGSRLTVL.

This chain joins TRBV28 and TRBJ2-3, with a tentative D call TRBD1 (6 bases). This CDR3 contains 15 residues. Trimming removed 5 bases at V and 2 bases at J, with 14 bases between. Germline V gene lookup returns CDR1 MDHEN and CDR2 SYDVKM. The DNA of the CDR3 is TGTGCCAGCAGTCGCACACAGGGTCTCACAGATACGCAGTATTTT. Translated: CASSRTQGLTDTQYF.

This clone was observed a few times. This chain uses TRBV18 with TRBJ1-1; TRBD1 matches 7 bases. The trim removed 3 bases at V and 4 bases at J, leaving 2 bases unmatched. Germline CDR1 reads KGHSH; CDR2 reads LQKENI. The CDR3 spans 13 residues. CDR3 sequence (DNA): TGTGCCAGCTCACCCGACAGGGTCACTGAAGCTTTCTTT. This codes for CASSPDRVTEAFF. Full variable domain (rest looked up from reference TRBV18 and TRBJ1-1): NAGVMQNPRHLVRRRGQEARLRCSPMKGHSHVYWYRQLPEEGLKFMVYLQKENIIDESGMPKERFSAEFPKEGPSILRIQQVVRGDSAAYFCASSPDRVTEAFFGQGTRLTVV.

This chain uses TRBV7-2 with TRBJ2-3; D remains unclear. The CDR3 spans 12 residues. The V and J ends lost 3 bases and 1 base respectively, with 2 bases between them. Germline V gene data show CDR1 as SGHTA and CDR2 as FQGNSA. This CDR3 reads CASSLGTDTQYF. For the CDR3, the DNA is TGTGCCAGCAGCTTGGGCACAGATACGCAGTATTTT.

The chain recombines TRBV6-5 with TRBJ2-1; D is unresolved. The germline V gene encodes CDR1 MNHEY and CDR2 SVGAGI. V gave up 6 bases and J gave up 0 bases, with 12 bases separating them. The CDR3 is 15 amino acids. As DNA, the CDR3 is TGTGCCAGCAGCCCCCCAGGCAGCTCCTACAATGAGCAGTTCTTC. This translates into CASSPPGSSYNEQFF.

CDR3 residues: CASSSGLAGQETQYF. In DNA, the CDR3 is TGCGCCAGCAGCTCCGGACTAGCGGGGCAAGAGACCCAGTACTTC. J is TRBJ2-5 and V is TRBV5-1, with 12 bases that match TRBD2. V was clipped by 3 bases and J by 2 bases; unmatched bases: 2. The CDR3 runs to 15 residues. Germline V gene data show CDR1 as SGHRS and CDR2 as YFSETQ.

This chain links TRBV30 with TRBJ2-3; D is undetermined. This CDR3 region has 14 residues. Trimming pared 7 bases from V and 1 base from J, leaving 15 bases between. Per germline, CDR1 GTSNPN and CDR2 SVGIG (reference sequence). The CDR3 DNA reads TGTGCCTCTATAGGGCCCCTCGGCACAGATACGCAGTATTTT. Translated: CASIGPLGTDTQYF.

This clone was observed once. J is TRBJ2-1 and V is TRBV25-1, with a tentative D call TRBD1 (5 bases). The CDR3 loop spans 15 amino acids. With 3 bases removed from V and 5 bases from J, the gap between germline ends came to 14 bases. Germline CDR1 is MGHDK and CDR2 is SYGVNS. CDR3 protein: CASSDLQGVNNEQFF. DNA of the CDR3: TGTGCCAGCAGTGATTTGCAGGGTGTAAACAATGAGCAGTTCTTC.

The chain combines TRBV30 with TRBJ2-3; TRBD1 matches at 9 bases. Germline lookup yields CDR1 GTSNPN and CDR2 SVGIG (reference sequence). The CDR3 covers 13 residues. The V segment lost 8 bases and the J segment 3 bases; nucleotides outside the gene matches: 6. The CDR3 region is CANDRGVTDTQYF. As DNA, the CDR3 is TGTGCCAATGACAGGGGGGTGACAGATACGCAGTATTTT.

The gene calls are TRBV9 and TRBJ2-5; 7 bases map to TRBD2. J lost 5 bases, V lost 0 bases, and 7 bases had no gene match. Looked up from germline, CDR1 is SGDLS and CDR2 is YYNGEE. The CDR3 covers 15 residues. The CDR3 sequence is CASSVAPSGVETQYF. The CDR3 DNA reads as TGTGCCAGCAGCGTAGCGCCCAGCGGGGTTGAGACCCAGTACTTC.

V gene TRBV29-1 combines with J gene TRBJ2-1; D not certain. Germline V lookup: CDR1 SQVTM, CDR2 ANQGSEA. Trimming stripped 1 base from V and 6 bases from J, with 19 bases between. This CDR3 spans 16 amino acids. In nucleotides, the CDR3 is TGCAGCGTTGAAGGGGCTGGCTCTAGGGCGGTCAATGAGCAGTTCTTC. Encoded protein: CSVEGAGSRAVNEQFF.

The V gene is TRBV30, the J gene TRBJ2-7; TRBD2 aligns across 13 bases. The CDR3 covers 16 residues. Looked up from germline, CDR1 is GTSNPN and CDR2 is SVGIG (reference sequence). The trim removed 2 bases at V and 3 bases at J, leaving 7 bases unmatched. CDR3 sequence: CAWSPQLAGGIYEQYF. The CDR3, as DNA: TGTGCCTGGAGTCCGCAACTAGCGGGAGGGATCTACGAGCAGTACTTC. Combining the CDR3 with reference TRBV30 and TRBJ2-7 gives the whole variable domain SQTIHQWPATLVQPVGSPLSLECTVEGTSNPNLYWYRQAAGRGLQLLFYSVGIGQISSEVPQNLSASRPQDRQFILSSKKLLLSDSGFYLCAWSPQLAGGIYEQYFGPGTRLTVT.